One T cell receptor (beta chain) is described in this entry. This sample is drawn from a study of blood T cell repertoires in COVID-19. About the research overall: From the United States, Italy and Spain came samples of acute and convalescent COVID-19. Nucleic acid was either cDNA or gDNA, and it came from T cells, B-cell-depleted T cells, or PBMCs.

Methods used by the authors: Estimation of nucleated cell counts was performed using reference gene primer amplification. Sequenced by immunoSEQ multiplex PCR; TCRdb stores in-frame clones only, minus some. That table supplies the V and J calls and clone size; D and trimming were determined from the DNA. The sample records around 130,000 clones, around 87% being singletons. Trimming removed 5 bases from V and 3 bases from J, with 13 bases in between. This CDR3 is 13 amino acids long. Germline V gene sequence: CDR1 GTSNPN, CDR2 SVGIG (reference sequence). The V gene is TRBV30, the J gene TRBJ1-1, with a possible D match to TRBD1 (5 bases). Sequenced input: peripheral blood. The TCR was taken from a woman aged 55-70 years with acute or convalescent COVID-19. The CDR3 nucleotides are TGTGCCTGGTCAAAGTGGGGGGACACTGAAGCTTTCTTT. Protein product: CAWSKWGDTEAFF.